This passage covers 5 T cell receptor beta chains from one sample sequenced in a study of cytomegalovirus exposure and HLA in healthy donors. PCR involved 60 Vbeta and 13 Jbeta primers. Sequenced by immunoSEQ multiplex PCR; TCRdb stores in-frame clones only, minus some. This table has 150,000 to 200,000 clones, 65% to 75% appearing once. What was sequenced was PBMCs. Receptors originate from a human donor in good health.

The chain uses TRBV5-1 and TRBJ2-7, with 9 bases aligning to TRBD1. The CDR3 contains 15 residues. Trimming took 1 base from V and 4 from J; bases not matched to a gene: 6. CDR1 and CDR2 from the germline V gene are SGHRS and YFSETQ. The CDR3 DNA is TGCGCCAGCAGCTTGATAGGACAGGGGTTGTACGAGCAGTACTTC. It codes for CASSLIGQGLYEQYF.

This clone has just one count. V gene TRBV7-9 combines with J gene TRBJ2-7; 8 bases are a match to TRBD1. This CDR3 is built from 14 residues. Germline CDR1 SEHNR, CDR2 FQNEAQ (reference sequence). J gave up 2 bases and V 5 bases, and 5 bases lay outside the gene matches. The CDR3 region has the DNA TGTGCCAGCAGCGCCGGGACAGGCACCTACGAGCAGTACTTC. Translating it yields CASSAGTGTYEQYF.

This chain links TRBV6-9 with TRBJ2-2, with 7 bases that match TRBD1. CDR3 size: 19 residues. After removal of 6 bases from V and 3 bases from J, the junction contained 19 bases not matched to a gene. Germline lookup yields CDR1 MNHGY and CDR2 SVAAGI. Written as DNA, the CDR3 is TGTGCCAGCAGACCCTCCCCTCAGACAGGGCCGGAGGACACCGGGGAGCTGTTTTTT. Translating gives CASRPSPQTGPEDTGELFF.

The J gene is TRBJ1-1, the V gene TRBV2; 8 positions match TRBD1. CDR1 is SNHLY, CDR2 FYNNEI, per germline. Unmatched junction bases numbered 7, after V lost 0 bases and J lost 4 bases. CDR3 length equals 16 residues. CDR3 coding DNA: TGTGCCAGCAGTGAAGCTCAGGGGGCCGTTGGCACTGAAGCTTTCTTT. Translation gives CASSEAQGAVGTEAFF.

This rearrangement joins TRBV7-2 to TRBJ2-7, with a tentative D call TRBD2 (7 bases). V dropped 0 bases and J dropped 2 bases, with 14 bases sitting between them. Germline V gene sequence: CDR1 SGHTA, CDR2 FQGNSA. This CDR3 has 16 residues. The chain's CDR3 is CASSLAWTGGPYEQYF. Here the CDR3 DNA reads TGTGCCAGCAGCTTAGCGTGGACGGGGGGCCCCTACGAGCAGTACTTC. Variable domain in full (rest from reference TRBV7-2 and TRBJ2-7): GAGVSQSPSNKVTEKGKDVELRCDPISGHTALYWYRQSLGQGLEFLIYFQGNSAPDKSGLPSDRFSAERTGGSVSTLTIQRTQQEDSAVYLCASSLAWTGGPYEQYFGPGTRLTVT.